These 24 T cell receptor beta chains came from one sample sequenced in a study of radiotherapy plus CTLA-4 blockade in lung cancer. The assay was immunoSEQ multiplex PCR, and TCRdb's table has in-frame clones only and misses some. This sample has about 110,000 clones, with about 83% found just once. The sequencing here drew on peripheral blood, taken from a patient treated with radiotherapy plus ipilimumab. The receptors derive from a human donor with non-small cell lung cancer that progressed on radiotherapy plus ipilimumab. Some clones in this sample may be carry-over from other donors' samples.

The table lists this clone with a few counts. This chain joins TRBV7-8 and TRBJ2-5, with 8 bases lining up with TRBD1. The CDR3 has 14 amino acids. The ends lost 5 bases at V and 5 bases at J; junction bases unmatched: 7. CDR1 SGHVS and CDR2 FQNEAQ come from the germline V gene. CDR3 sequence reads: CASSHRQGRETQYF. The CDR3 region has the DNA TGTGCCAGCAGCCACCGACAGGGGCGGGAGACCCAGTACTTC.

The chain recombines TRBV15 with TRBJ2-5; tentatively, D is TRBD1 (5 bases). This CDR3 region has 14 residues. Germline V gene sequence: CDR1 LNHNV, CDR2 YYDKDF (reference sequence). The ends were cut back, 6 bases at V and 0 bases at J, with 11 bases in the middle. The CDR3 spells CATRGRQYQETQYF. CDR3 DNA sequence: TGTGCCACCAGGGGAAGACAGTACCAAGAGACCCAGTACTTC.

This clone came up a few times. The chain carries TRBV19 and TRBJ1-1, with D possibly being TRBD1 (5 bases). V lost 0 bases to trimming and J lost 9 bases, with 11 bases between them. This CDR3 is 13 amino acids long. In germline, CDR1 is LNHDA, CDR2 SQIVND (reference sequence). The CDR3 DNA reads as TGTGCCAGTAGTATAGAGCAGGGTTTGAAAGCTTTCTTT. This sequence encodes CASSIEQGLKAFF. The complete variable domain, with remaining parts taken from reference TRBV19 and TRBJ1-1, reads DGGITQSPKYLFRKEGQNVTLSCEQNLNHDAMYWYRQDPGQGLRLIYYSQIVNDFQKGDIAEGYSVSREKKESFPLTVTSAQKNPTAFYLCASSIEQGLKAFFGQGTRLTVV.

This chain uses TRBV6-5 with TRBJ1-4, with unresolved D. Germline CDR1 is MNHEY and CDR2 is SVGAGI. This CDR3 spans 16 amino acids. Trimming pared 0 bases from V and 3 bases from J, leaving 11 bases between. The CDR3 spells CASSYSSGAPNEKLFF. Here the CDR3 DNA reads TGTGCCAGCAGTTACTCCAGCGGCGCCCCTAATGAAAAACTGTTTTTT.

This clone showed up just a few times. The genes are TRBV19 and TRBJ2-6; D is ambiguous. The CDR3 contains 15 residues. Germline CDR1 and CDR2: LNHDA and SQIVND (reference sequence). The V and J ends lost 5 bases and 4 bases respectively, with 12 bases between them. The CDR3 region is CASSPMRSGANVLTF. CDR3 nucleotide sequence: TGTGCCAGTAGTCCGATGAGGTCCGGGGCCAACGTCCTGACTTTC.

On this clone itself: The same CDR3 also results from other DNA sequences found in this sample. DNA of the CDR3: TGTGCCAGCAGCTTGGGTCAGAATAATGAGCAGTTCTTC. It encodes CASSLGQNNEQFF. The rearrangement links TRBV7-3 to TRBJ2-1, with D hard to call. There are 13 residues in the CDR3. Germline loops: CDR1 SGHTA, CDR2 FQGTGA. The V end lost 3 bases, the J end lost 7 bases, and 10 bases lay between the germline ends.

This rearrangement joins TRBV2 to TRBJ1-2; maybe TRBD1 (6 bases). Trimming cost V 3 bases and J 2 bases, with 19 bases left between them. Germline V gives CDR1 SNHLY, CDR2 FYNNEI. The CDR3 has 17 residues. The CDR3 DNA sequence: TGTGCCAGCAGTGACAGGCGTGGAGGGGGGGGGAACTATGGCTACACCTTC. Protein: CASSDRRGGGGNYGYTF. Full variable domain (remainder filled in from reference TRBV2 and TRBJ1-2): EPEVTQTPSHQVTQMGQEVILRCVPISNHLYFYWYRQILGQKVEFLVSFYNNEISEKSEIFDDQFSVERPDGSNFTLKIRSTKLEDSAMYFCASSDRRGGGGNYGYTFGSGTRLTVV.

This rearrangement joins TRBV4-3 to TRBJ1-5; D is ambiguous. Germline CDR1 LGHNA, CDR2 YSLEER. V was shortened by 6 bases and J by 1 base, with 10 bases between the two germline ends. The CDR3 length is 14 residues. CDR3 nucleotide sequence: TGCGCCAGCAGTGATTGGTTCAGCAATCAGCCCCAGCATTTT. Residues: CASSDWFSNQPQHF.

The CDR3 sequence: CASSHVPPYEQYF. The DNA of the CDR3 is TGCGCCAGCAGCCACGTACCCCCCTACGAGCAGTACTTC. The V gene is TRBV4-3, the J gene TRBJ2-7; D call uncertain. With 3 bases removed from V and 2 bases from J, the gap between germline ends came to 8 bases. CDR1 is LGHNA and CDR2 is YSLEER in the germline V gene. The CDR3 is made up of 13 amino acids.

For this clone: This sample includes further DNA sequences coding for the same CDR3. CDR3 region: CASSPGTGTYEQYF. The CDR3 DNA follows: TGTGCCAGCTCACCCGGAACAGGGACCTACGAGCAGTACTTC. The chain joins TRBV18 to TRBJ2-7, with D tentatively TRBD1 (6 bases). Per germline, CDR1 KGHSH and CDR2 LQKENI. The germline V and J ends were trimmed by 3 bases and 2 bases, with 11 bases remaining between them. The CDR3 has 14 amino acids.

The chain has TRBV12-5 and TRBJ1-5; D uncertain. V was cut by 5 bases and J by 0 bases, with 14 bases left in between. The CDR3 has 16 residues. Germline CDR1 LGHNT, CDR2 FRNRAP. CDR3 sequence: CASGPPGSYSNQPQHF. In DNA, the CDR3 is TGTGCTAGTGGTCCTCCGGGGAGTTATAGCAATCAGCCCCAGCATTTT. The variable domain in full, with the rest retrieved from reference TRBV12-5 and TRBJ1-5, is DARVTQTPRHKVTEMGQEVTMRCQPILGHNTVFWYRQTMMQGLELLAYFRNRAPLDDSGMPKDRFSAEMPDATLATLKIQPSEPRDSAVYFCASGPPGSYSNQPQHFGDGTRLSIL.

This clone was found once. The gene calls are TRBV29-1 and TRBJ1-2; D unclear. CDR3 length equals 13 residues. CDR1 and CDR2 (germline): SQVTM, ANQGSEA. Trimming removed 7 bases at V and 2 bases at J, with 14 bases between. CDR3 sequence (DNA): TGCAGCGCCGCGAATATGGGGAACTATGGCTACACCTTC. Translating it yields CSAANMGNYGYTF. Full variable domain (outside the CDR3, taken from reference TRBV29-1 and TRBJ1-2): SAVISQKPSRDICQRGTSLTIQCQVDSQVTMMFWYRQQPGQSLTLIATANQGSEATYESGFVIDKFPISRPNLTFSTLTVSNMSPEDSSIYLCSAANMGNYGYTFGSGTRLTVV.

V is TRBV14 and J is TRBJ1-4; D perhaps matches TRBD1 (5 bases). CDR1 is SGHDN and CDR2 is FVKESK in the germline V gene. The CDR3 spans 13 residues. V lost 3 bases and J lost 7, with 9 bases in between. CDR3 bases: TGTGCCAGCAGCCAGGACAATAGTGAAAAACTGTTTTTT. Its protein is CASSQDNSEKLFF. The full variable domain, with the rest looked up from reference TRBV14 and TRBJ1-4, is EAGVTQFPSHSVIEKGQTVTLRCDPISGHDNLYWYRRVMGKEIKFLLHFVKESKQDESGMPNNRFLAERTGGTYSTLKVQPAELEDSGVYFCASSQDNSEKLFFGSGTQLSVL.

The table lists this clone with a few counts. V usage is TRBV7-2 and J usage is TRBJ1-1; maybe TRBD1 (6 bases). The CDR3 sequence is 14 residues long. V was shortened by 1 base and J by 7 bases, with 13 bases between the two germline ends. Germline V gives CDR1 SGHTA, CDR2 FQGNSA. The CDR3 reads CASSLDGGQGEAFF. The CDR3 bases are TGTGCCAGCAGCTTAGACGGGGGGCAAGGTGAAGCTTTCTTT.

V usage is TRBV4-3 and J usage is TRBJ1-4; TRBD1 matches at 7 bases. CDR1 LGHNA and CDR2 YSLEER come from the germline V gene. CDR3 length: 15 residues. With V trimmed by 0 bases and J by 6 bases, 4 bases remained unmatched. The CDR3 here is CASSQDYGTDEKLFF. The DNA of the CDR3 is TGCGCCAGCAGCCAAGATTACGGGACAGATGAAAAACTGTTTTTT.

This clone was picked up a small number of times. The chain uses TRBV6-6 and TRBJ2-5, with D maybe TRBD2 (5 bases). V dropped 4 bases and J dropped 5 bases, with 8 bases sitting between them. CDR1 and CDR2 from the germline V gene are MNHNY and SVGAGI (reference sequence). This CDR3 region has 12 residues. The CDR3 DNA follows: TGTGCCAGCAGTTCCACGGGGGAGACCCAGTACTTC. Protein: CASSSTGETQYF.

The J gene is TRBJ2-7, the V gene TRBV7-6; 7 bases align to TRBD1. After removal of 3 bases from V and 1 base from J, the junction contained 9 bases not matched to a gene. Germline values: CDR1 SGHVS, CDR2 FNYEAQ. CDR3 size: 16 residues. The CDR3 region has the DNA TGTGCCAGCAGCTTGAGTCCGGCAGGGGGATCCTACGAGCAGTACTTC. Residues: CASSLSPAGGSYEQYF.

This chain joins TRBV27 and TRBJ1-1, with TRBD1 matching over 10 bases. This CDR3 contains 14 residues. Germline loops: CDR1 MNHEY, CDR2 SMNVEV (reference sequence). Unmatched junction bases numbered 4, after V lost 6 bases and J lost 3 bases. CDR3 sequence reads: CASRTGGWYTEAFF. In DNA, the CDR3 is TGTGCCAGCAGGACAGGGGGCTGGTACACTGAAGCTTTCTTT.

This clone was observed a single time. The chain employs TRBV2 and TRBJ1-2; 9 bases are a match to TRBD1. The trim removed 6 bases at V and 8 bases at J, leaving 4 bases unmatched. Germline V lookup: CDR1 SNHLY, CDR2 FYNNEI. The CDR3 has 12 residues. The CDR3 spells CASSGQGRGYTF. The DNA of the CDR3 is TGTGCCAGCAGCGGACAGGGGCGAGGCTACACCTTC.

This clone was detected only a few times. This chain connects TRBV28 to TRBJ1-2; D ambiguous. With 2 bases removed from V and 0 bases from J, the gap between germline ends came to 10 bases. In germline, CDR1 is MDHEN, CDR2 SYDVKM. This CDR3 contains 15 residues. Written as DNA, the CDR3 is TGTGCCAGCAGTTTAAGGCAGAGAGCTAACTATGGCTACACCTTC. Amino acids: CASSLRQRANYGYTF.

The chain uses TRBV19 and TRBJ2-7, with D tentatively TRBD1 (6 bases). The germline CDR1 and CDR2 sequences are LNHDA and SQIVND (reference sequence). V was clipped by 6 bases and J by 2 bases, with 11 bases between them. This CDR3 contains 13 residues. The CDR3 sequence is CASRNRVTYEQYF. In DNA, the CDR3 is TGTGCCAGTAGGAACAGGGTGACCTACGAGCAGTACTTC. Looking up the rest from reference TRBV19 and TRBJ2-7 gives the full variable domain: DGGITQSPKYLFRKEGQNVTLSCEQNLNHDAMYWYRQDPGQGLRLIYYSQIVNDFQKGDIAEGYSVSREKKESFPLTVTSAQKNPTAFYLCASRNRVTYEQYFGPGTRLTVT.

The V and J genes are TRBV4-2 and TRBJ1-4; D unresolved. This CDR3 is built from 16 residues. Germline values: CDR1 LGHNA, CDR2 YNFKEQ. The V end lost 4 bases, the J end lost 0 bases, and 12 bases lay between the germline ends. The CDR3 region has the DNA TGTGCCAGCAGCCGGCCCCCGGGGTCAACTAATGAAAAACTGTTTTTT. As protein: CASSRPPGSTNEKLFF.

The chain joins TRBV9 to TRBJ2-3; unclear D gene. Trimming shortened V by 4 bases and J by 3 bases, and 3 bases separated the two germline ends. This CDR3 has 11 amino acids. Germline values: CDR1 SGDLS, CDR2 YYNGEE. The CDR3 DNA reads TGTGCCAGCAGCCGGACAGATACGCAGTATTTT. Protein product: CASSRTDTQYF.

The V and J genes are TRBV27 and TRBJ2-1; TRBD2 agrees at 13 bases. Germline V gene sequence: CDR1 MNHEY, CDR2 SMNVEV (reference sequence). The CDR3 extends over 16 amino acids. With 5 bases clipped from V and 8 bases from J, the junction kept 9 bases outside the gene matches. The CDR3 DNA is TGTGCCAGCAGTGGCAAACTAGCGGGGGGGCCCGATGAGCAGTTCTTC. This codes for CASSGKLAGGPDEQFF.